This TCR beta chain was obtained from a study of human T cells and chemical hapten exposure. Turning to the study itself: Read at 6 days, the patch tests placed 0.01% DPC on the upper back. Study-level points and caveats: Those TCRs sitting above 1 in 1000 frequency stayed the same with DPC sensitization.

Trimming cost V 0 bases and J 4 bases; bases outside gene matches: 7. Germline V CDR1 and CDR2: SGHTA, FQGTGA. CDR3 length equals 18 residues. Time point here: pre-sensitization, week 0. As for treatment: therapeutic diphenylcyclopropenone sensitization with weekly scalp DPC. TCRdb processed the RACE reads anew with MiXCR; each CDR3 protein has one entry. The table has over 85,000 distinct CDR3 sequences, under 14% seen once. There are many counts of this clonotype. Its antigen remains unidentified. The material was whole blood, obtained in connection with sensitization to the hapten diphenylcyclopropenone (DPC). J is TRBJ2-2 and V is TRBV7-3; TRBD2 matches at 11 bases. This sequence originates from a woman in her sixties with alopecia areata. Some clones in this sample may be carry-over from other donors' samples. CDR3 amino acids: CASSLTSGGAGGTGELFF. The CDR3, as DNA: TGTGCCAGCAGCTTAACTAGCGGGGGGGCCGGTGGCACCGGGGAGCTGTTTTTT.